Following are 21 T cell receptor beta chains from one sample sequenced in a study of blood T cells in healthy people across ages. PCR was performed a second time for about 7 to 12 cycles using a sample-barcoded 5' primer and a J-beta primer mix. TCRdb recomputed calls from the 5' RACE reads with MiXCR, one row per CDR3 protein. The data contain roughly 650,000 distinct CDR3 sequences, approximately 29% of them seen just once; the ten biggest clones take up 15% to 17%. The sample consisted of blood. Receptors originate from a woman aged 80 or over in good health.

This rearrangement joins TRBV20-1 to TRBJ2-7, with D possibly TRBD2 on 7 matching bases. CDR3 size: 15 residues. Germline V lookup: CDR1 DFQATT, CDR2 SNEGSKA (reference sequence). V shed 6 bases and J shed 0 bases, with 18 bases lying between them. The CDR3, as DNA: TGCAGTGCCCTTGGGGGCGGGGGTTACTCCTACGAGCAGTACTTC. Protein product: CSALGGGGYSYEQYF.

This sequence joins TRBV6-5 and TRBJ2-5, with TRBD1 matching 10 bases. The DNA matches TRBJ2-7 better at its end, which makes the J call doubtful. The CDR3 runs to 14 residues. The V gene's germline CDR1 is MNHEY and CDR2 SVGAGI. The CDR3 region has the DNA TGTGCCAGCAGTTACCAGACAGGGGGCCGCGAGCAGTACTTC. Residues: CASSYQTGGREQYF.

Regarding this clonotype: A much larger clonotype is one base distant, so this may be a read error. This rearrangement joins TRBV20-1 to TRBJ1-6; D gene ambiguous. The CDR3 consists of 13 residues. Germline-derived CDR1 and CDR2 are DFQATT and SNEGSKA (reference sequence). CDR3 protein: CNASGQLYSPLHF. CDR3 nucleotides: TGCAATGCGAGCGGTCAGCTATATTCACCCCTCCACTTT.

V gene TRBV5-1 combines with J gene TRBJ2-3; possible D gene TRBD1, 6 bases. This CDR3 is 15 amino acids long. Trimming left V 0 bases short and J 1 base short, with 9 bases between. Germline values: CDR1 SGHRS, CDR2 YFSETQ. CDR3 nucleotide sequence: TGCGCCAGCAGCTTGGAGGGACACCGCACAGATACGCAGTATTTT. Translated: CASSLEGHRTDTQYF.

This clonotype was counted ten times or more. V usage is TRBV7-2 and J usage is TRBJ1-2; TRBD1 agrees at 11 bases. V was clipped by 4 bases and J by 2 bases; unmatched bases: 3. The CDR3 extends over 15 amino acids. The germline V gene encodes CDR1 SGHTA and CDR2 FQGNSA. The CDR3 sequence is CASSSRTGGNYGYTF. CDR3 DNA sequence: TGTGCCAGCAGCTCCAGGACAGGGGGCAACTATGGCTACACCTTC.

V and J are TRBV4-2 and TRBJ1-1; TRBD1 is a possible D gene (5 bases). The germline V and J ends were trimmed by 8 bases and 8 bases, with 18 bases remaining between them. This CDR3 region has 13 residues. From germline, CDR1 is LGHNA and CDR2 YNFKEQ. The DNA for the CDR3 is TGTGCCAGCGGCCCCCGGGGCAGGGCCGAAGCTTTCTTT. Amino acids: CASGPRGRAEAFF.

This clonotype was observed at least ten times. The chain has TRBV5-1 and TRBJ1-2, with TRBD1 identical over 7 bases. CDR3 length: 15 residues. Trimming took 0 bases from V and 1 from J; bases not matched to a gene: 3. Germline CDR1 is SGHRS and CDR2 is YFSETQ. The CDR3 DNA is TGCGCCAGCAGCTTGGGGGACAGCGATAACTATGGCTACACCTTC. It codes for CASSLGDSDNYGYTF.

V gene TRBV6-5 combines with J gene TRBJ2-7; no clear D gene. Germline V lookup: CDR1 MNHEY, CDR2 SVGAGI. V shed 8 bases and J shed 2 bases, with 10 bases lying between them. CDR3 size: 12 residues. CDR3 protein: CASGRYPYEQYF. The CDR3 DNA follows: TGTGCCAGCGGGCGCTACCCCTACGAGCAGTACTTC.

This clonotype was recorded at least ten times. V usage is TRBV12-3 or TRBV12-4 and J usage is TRBJ1-2; 11 nucleotides agree with TRBD1. V dropped 5 bases and J dropped 9; count of bases not matched to a gene: 5. The CDR3 consists of 13 residues. CDR3 in amino acids: CASSRGQGVRYTF. The CDR3, as DNA: TGTGCCAGCAGTAGGGGACAGGGGGTACGCTACACCTTC.

This clonotype came up many times. The V gene is TRBV6-1, the J gene TRBJ2-6; D may be TRBD1 (6 bases). CDR3 length: 17 amino acids. Germline-derived CDR1 and CDR2 are MNHNS and SASEGT. The V end lost 6 bases, the J end lost 0 bases, and 15 bases lay between the germline ends. The CDR3 is CASRGARGPSGANVLTF. CDR3 nucleotide sequence: TGTGCCAGCAGGGGGGCTCGGGGCCCCTCTGGGGCCAACGTCCTGACTTTC.

This clonotype has only a few counts. The rearrangement links TRBV16 to TRBJ2-5; 8 bases fit TRBD2. Germline lookup yields CDR1 KGHSY and CDR2 FQNENV. The CDR3 has 12 residues. The junction had 1 base not matched to a gene; V was cut back by 1 base and J by 9 bases. CDR3 sequence: CASSQLREAQYF. For the CDR3, the DNA is TGTGCCAGCAGCCAATTGCGGGAGGCCCAGTACTTC.

This clonotype was observed at least ten times. This rearrangement joins TRBV9 to TRBJ2-7; 10 bases line up with TRBD2. V lost 0 bases, J lost 3 bases, and 3 bases stayed unmatched. Looked up from germline, CDR1 is SGDLS and CDR2 is YYNGEE. The CDR3 loop spans 15 amino acids. DNA of the CDR3: TGTGCCAGCAGCGTAGCGGCTAGCGGGGGCTACGAGCAGTACTTC. This codes for CASSVAASGGYEQYF. Full variable domain (remainder filled in from reference TRBV9 and TRBJ2-7): DSGVTQTPKHLITATGQRVTLRCSPRSGDLSVYWYQQSLDQGLQFLIQYYNGEERAKGNILERFSAQQFPDLHSELNLSSLELGDSALYFCASSVAASGGYEQYFGPGTRLTVT.

A remark on this clonotype: The junction shows a germline mismatch at one end, possibly a read error. The chain links TRBV9 to TRBJ1-5; no definite D call. The CDR3 length is 14 residues. The germline V gene has CDR1 SGDLS and CDR2 YYNGEE. CDR3 sequence reads: CAGSAQAQNQPQHF. CDR3 bases: TGTGCCGGCAGCGCCCAGGCCCAAAATCAGCCCCAGCATTTT.

This clonotype was seen repeatedly, ten times or more. V is TRBV30 and J is TRBJ2-7, with D tentatively TRBD1 (6 bases). Germline CDR1 reads GTSNPN; CDR2 reads SVGIG (reference sequence). The CDR3 sequence is 14 residues long. The V gene lost 0 bases and the J gene lost 4 bases, with 13 bases spanning the gap. CDR3 in DNA: TGTGCCTGGAGTGTAGGGGGTGTTAGGTACGAGCAGTACTTC. Translating gives CAWSVGGVRYEQYF.

The chain links TRBV7-3 to TRBJ2-1; D possibly corresponds to TRBD2 (7 bases). Trimming took off 0 bases at V and 2 bases at J, with 14 bases between the two ends. Germline CDR1 reads SGHTA; CDR2 reads FQGTGA. This CDR3 is built from 17 residues. Written as DNA, the CDR3 is TGTGCCAGCAGCTTAACGTGGGGGGGGGCTCCCTACAATGAGCAGTTCTTC. The encoded protein is CASSLTWGGAPYNEQFF. Looking up the rest from reference TRBV7-3 and TRBJ2-1 gives the full variable domain: GAGVSQTPSNKVTEKGKYVELRCDPISGHTALYWYRQSLGQGPEFLIYFQGTGAADDSGLPNDRFFAVRPEGSVSTLKIQRTERGDSAVYLCASSLTWGGAPYNEQFFGPGTRLTVL.

This clonotype was recorded at least ten times. The chain joins TRBV7-9 to TRBJ2-7; no reliable D call. V dropped 2 bases and J dropped 1 base, with 9 bases sitting between them. The germline V gene has CDR1 SEHNR and CDR2 FQNEAQ (reference sequence). This CDR3 comprises 14 residues. CDR3 coding DNA: TGTGCCAGCAGCTTACAAGGAAGGTCCTACGAGCAGTACTTC. Amino acids: CASSLQGRSYEQYF. The full variable domain, rest sourced from reference TRBV7-9 and TRBJ2-7, is DTGVSQNPRHKITKRGQNVTFRCDPISEHNRLYWYRQTLGQGPEFLTYFQNEAQLEKSRLLSDRFSAERPKGSFSTLEIQRTEQGDSAMYLCASSLQGRSYEQYFGPGTRLTVT.

The chain employs TRBV28 and TRBJ2-5, with D unresolved. The end of the DNA aligns better with TRBJ2-7, so the J call may be wrong. The CDR3 is made up of 13 amino acids. Germline V gene data show CDR1 as MDHEN and CDR2 as SYDVKM. The CDR3 bases are TGTGCCAGCAGTTTCCTACCTTTACCCGAGCAGTACTTC. Protein: CASSFLPLPEQYF.

In this sample, this clonotype turned up once. This chain joins TRBV28 and TRBJ2-5; 8 bases are a match to TRBD1. The J call may be wrong; the DNA end is better matched by TRBJ2-4. The CDR3 covers 13 residues. The germline gives CDR1 MDHEN, CDR2 SYDVKM. The CDR3 DNA reads TGTGCCAGCAGGGGACAGGCTAGAAACATTCAGTACTTC. Amino acids: CASRGQARNIQYF.

This clonotype showed up many times. V usage is TRBV7-3 and J usage is TRBJ1-1, with 8 bases aligning to TRBD1. CDR1 is SGHTA and CDR2 is FQGTGA in the germline V gene. CDR3 length: 14 amino acids. Trimming took 6 bases from V and 5 from J; bases not matched to a gene: 8. The chain's CDR3 is CASSPGGSGTEAFF. In DNA form, the CDR3 reads TGTGCCAGCAGTCCAGGGGGCTCAGGTACTGAAGCTTTCTTT. Supplemented by reference TRBV7-3 and TRBJ1-1, the full variable domain reads GAGVSQTPSNKVTEKGKYVELRCDPISGHTALYWYRQSLGQGPEFLIYFQGTGAADDSGLPNDRFFAVRPEGSVSTLKIQRTERGDSAVYLCASSPGGSGTEAFFGQGTRLTVV.

This clonotype was seen ten or more times. The chain carries TRBV30 and TRBJ1-4, with 8 bases fitting TRBD1. Unmatched junction bases numbered 5, after V lost 3 bases and J lost 8 bases. Germline CDR1 GTSNPN, CDR2 SVGIG (reference sequence). This CDR3 has 13 amino acids. The CDR3 DNA is TGTGCCTGGAGGGACAGGGTCTTGGAAAAACTGTTTTTT. Translation gives CAWRDRVLEKLFF.

This clonotype came up a few times. An end of the junction differs from the germline gene, which may be a read error. V and J are TRBV7-7 and TRBJ2-1; 8 bases map to TRBD2. The CDR3 is 13 amino acids. Germline loops: CDR1 SSHAT, CDR2 FNYEAQ (reference sequence). The CDR3 sequence is CASSSGTSNEQFF. Here the CDR3 DNA reads TGTGCTAGCAGCTCCGGGACTAGTAATGAGCAGTTCTTC.